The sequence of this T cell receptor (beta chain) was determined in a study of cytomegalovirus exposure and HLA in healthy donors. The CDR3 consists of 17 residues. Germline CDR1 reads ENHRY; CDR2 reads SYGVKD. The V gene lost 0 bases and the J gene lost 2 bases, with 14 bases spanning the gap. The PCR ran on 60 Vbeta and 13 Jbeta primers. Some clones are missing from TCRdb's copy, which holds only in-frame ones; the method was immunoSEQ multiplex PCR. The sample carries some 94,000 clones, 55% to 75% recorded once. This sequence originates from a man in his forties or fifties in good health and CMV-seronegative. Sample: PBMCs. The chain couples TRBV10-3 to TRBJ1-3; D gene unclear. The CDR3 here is CAISESGDLAAGNTIYF. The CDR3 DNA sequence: TGTGCCATCAGTGAGTCGGGAGACTTAGCGGCTGGAAACACCATATATTTT.